Following are 27 T cell receptor beta chains from one sample sequenced in a study of TIL therapy for anti-PD-1-resistant metastatic lung cancer. Specified time point: pre-treatment sample, taken before nivolumab and TIL therapy. Pleural nodules or supraclavicular lymph nodes made up most of the excised metastases sampled. This was the immunoSEQ v3 assay. Generated by immunoSEQ multiplex PCR, the TCRdb table keeps only in-frame clones and is missing some. The sample lists 6,500 to 9,000 clones; around 74% were seen once. The starting material was tumor tissue, obtained at baseline. These receptors were taken from a person aged 25 to 79 with non-small cell lung cancer.

The chain couples TRBV5-4 to TRBJ2-7; D is undetermined. Germline lookup yields CDR1 SGHNT and CDR2 YYREEE (reference sequence). V was shortened by 0 bases and J by 4 bases, with 8 bases between the two germline ends. CDR3 length equals 13 residues. The CDR3 DNA reads as TGTGCCAGCAGCTTGGGGCCGACTTACGAGCAGTACTTC. This gives the protein CASSLGPTYEQYF.

The chain combines TRBV27 with TRBJ2-7, with TRBD2 matching over 8 bases. Germline V gene sequence: CDR1 MNHEY, CDR2 SMNVEV (reference sequence). The J segment lost 0 bases and the V segment lost 6 bases, leaving 7 bases of the junction unmatched. CDR3 size: 15 residues. The CDR3 sequence is CASSLERGPSYEQYF. The CDR3 nucleotides are TGTGCCAGCAGCTTAGAGCGGGGGCCCTCCTACGAGCAGTACTTC.

This sequence joins TRBV2 and TRBJ2-7, with a weak D call TRBD2 (6 bases). The CDR3 loop spans 15 amino acids. The germline gives CDR1 SNHLY, CDR2 FYNNEI. The V gene lost 4 bases and the J gene lost 1 base, with 14 bases spanning the gap. As DNA, the CDR3 is TGTGCCAGCAGTGCGTCCCCAGCGGGTTCCTACGAGCAGTACTTC. Translated: CASSASPAGSYEQYF.

This clone was seen a handful of times. The chain employs TRBV14 and TRBJ2-2, with D perhaps TRBD1 or TRBD2 (5 bases each). V lost 0 bases, J lost 5 bases, and 22 bases lay in between. Germline CDR1 reads SGHDN; CDR2 reads FVKESK. This CDR3 is 19 amino acids long. CDR3 region: CASSQDHRGWGPTTGELFF. CDR3 sequence (DNA): TGTGCCAGCAGCCAAGATCACCGTGGTTGGGGACCTACTACCGGGGAGCTGTTTTTT. Full variable domain (missing parts from reference TRBV14 and TRBJ2-2): EAGVTQFPSHSVIEKGQTVTLRCDPISGHDNLYWYRRVMGKEIKFLLHFVKESKQDESGMPNNRFLAERTGGTYSTLKVQPAELEDSGVYFCASSQDHRGWGPTTGELFFGEGSRLTVL.

The gene calls are TRBV19 and TRBJ1-1; possible D gene TRBD1, 6 bases. Germline V gene lookup returns CDR1 LNHDA and CDR2 SQIVND (reference sequence). The CDR3 totals 16 residues. V shed 2 bases and J shed 5 bases, with 18 bases lying between them. DNA for the CDR3: TGTGCCAGTAGTATAAACCCCTCCGGGGGCCTGACTGAAGCTTTCTTT. Its protein product is CASSINPSGGLTEAFF.

The V and J genes are TRBV4-1 and TRBJ2-7, with D unclear. Trimming stripped 1 base from V and 5 bases from J, with 12 bases between. Germline V CDR1 and CDR2: MGHRA, YSYEKL. CDR3 length equals 14 residues. The CDR3 DNA follows: TGCGCCAGCAGCCAAGGGCCAGGATCTAACGAGCAGTACTTC. Amino acid sequence: CASSQGPGSNEQYF.

This chain links TRBV7-2 with TRBJ1-2, with 9 bases matching TRBD1. Trimming cost V 5 bases and J 4 bases; bases outside gene matches: 8. Germline CDR1 reads SGHTA; CDR2 reads FQGNSA. The CDR3 covers 15 residues. The CDR3 reads CASSPGQGEVYGYTF. In DNA form, the CDR3 reads TGTGCCAGCAGCCCGGGACAGGGAGAAGTCTATGGCTACACCTTC.

The table lists this clone with a count of one. This chain joins TRBV28 and TRBJ1-1; D not certain. Germline CDR1 reads MDHEN; CDR2 reads SYDVKM. V was trimmed by 7 bases and J by 4 bases, leaving 10 bases between them. The CDR3 loop spans 12 amino acids. CDR3 sequence: CASTLLGTEAFF. The DNA of the CDR3 is TGTGCCAGCACCTTGTTGGGCACTGAAGCTTTCTTT.

The V and J genes are TRBV14 and TRBJ1-2; no definite D call. CDR3 length equals 17 residues. Germline V lookup: CDR1 SGHDN, CDR2 FVKESK. V was clipped by 0 bases and J by 1 base, with 15 bases between them. The CDR3 spells CASSQDPDTTFNYGYTF. CDR3 nucleotide sequence: TGTGCCAGCAGCCAAGATCCGGATACCACCTTTAACTATGGCTACACCTTC.

This rearrangement joins TRBV11-2 to TRBJ2-7, with D perhaps matching TRBD2 (6 bases). From germline, CDR1 is SGHAT and CDR2 FQNNGV. With 0 bases removed from V and 2 bases from J, the gap between germline ends came to 17 bases. There are 17 residues in the CDR3. The CDR3 region has the DNA TGTGCCAGCAGCTTAGATCTAGGTGGGGGAGGCACCTACGAGCAGTACTTC. Its protein product is CASSLDLGGGGTYEQYF.

V gene TRBV28 combines with J gene TRBJ2-2; perhaps TRBD1 as D (6 bases). Germline V gene lookup returns CDR1 MDHEN and CDR2 SYDVKM. With 5 bases removed from V and 4 bases from J, the gap between germline ends came to 20 bases. This CDR3 has 17 residues. The DNA of the CDR3 is TGTGCCAGCAGTCCCCTGGACAGACCTTCTGGCACCGGGGAGCTGTTTTTT. This translates into CASSPLDRPSGTGELFF.

The DNA of the CDR3 is TGTGCCAGCAGACTGGGGGGGCAGGTCGGGGAGCTGTTTTTT. Translation gives CASRLGGQVGELFF. The chain combines TRBV5-4 with TRBJ2-2, with D perhaps TRBD2 (7 bases). V was pared by 5 bases and J by 7 bases, with 15 bases between. The CDR3 length is 14 residues. Germline CDR1 reads SGHNT; CDR2 reads YYREEE (reference sequence).

This sequence joins TRBV7-2 and TRBJ2-7; maybe TRBD1 (5 bases). The germline V gene has CDR1 SGHTA and CDR2 FQGNSA. The CDR3 is 15 residues long. V lost 3 bases and J 0 bases, leaving 12 bases between the germline ends. CDR3 DNA sequence: TGTGCCAGCAGCTTGACAGTCTTAAGCTCCTACGAGCAGTACTTC. Its translation: CASSLTVLSSYEQYF. The full variable domain, in which reference TRBV7-2 and TRBJ2-7 provide the parts outside the CDR3, is GAGVSQSPSNKVTEKGKDVELRCDPISGHTALYWYRQSLGQGLEFLIYFQGNSAPDKSGLPSDRFSAERTGGSVSTLTIQRTQQEDSAVYLCASSLTVLSSYEQYFGPGTRLTVT.

The chain has TRBV28 and TRBJ1-2; D is uncertain. V was cut by 3 bases and J by 0 bases, with 11 bases left in between. Germline CDR1 is MDHEN and CDR2 is SYDVKM. The length of the CDR3 is 15 residues. In DNA, the CDR3 is TGTGCCAGCAGTTTTGTCATGAGGGCTAACTATGGCTACACCTTC. Its protein product is CASSFVMRANYGYTF.

The chain recombines TRBV6-5 with TRBJ2-1; 7 bases line up with TRBD1. The CDR3 runs 16 residues. The germline V gene has CDR1 MNHEY and CDR2 SVGAGI. Trimming took 0 bases from V and 7 from J; bases not matched to a gene: 9. The CDR3 DNA sequence: TGTGCCAGCAGTTACTCGACAGGGAGCATTGGGAATGAGCAGTTCTTC. Protein product: CASSYSTGSIGNEQFF.

The chain has TRBV23-1 and TRBJ2-5; tentatively, D is TRBD2 (5 bases). TRBV23-1 is given ORF status, its function remaining uncertain. Trimming shortened V by 4 bases and J by 4 bases, and 19 bases separated the two germline ends. The CDR3 covers 16 residues. The CDR3 is CASSRCLQAGRETQYF. In DNA form, the CDR3 reads TGCGCCAGCAGTCGGTGCCTTCAGGCGGGTCGAGAGACCCAGTACTTC.

V and J are TRBV7-2 and TRBJ2-5, with TRBD1 matching over 7 bases. Germline values: CDR1 SGHTA, CDR2 FQGNSA. The V segment lost 3 bases and the J segment 3 bases; nucleotides outside the gene matches: 7. The length of the CDR3 is 15 residues. The DNA of the CDR3 is TGTGCCAGCAGCTTTGGGGGACAGAGGAAAGAGACCCAGTACTTC. Its translation: CASSFGGQRKETQYF.

The J gene is TRBJ2-5, the V gene TRBV28; 10 bases line up with TRBD1. This CDR3 comprises 14 residues. The germline V gene has CDR1 MDHEN and CDR2 SYDVKM. V shed 6 bases, J shed 4 bases, and the junction held 5 bases outside the gene matches. The CDR3 bases are TGTGCCAGCAGCACGGACAGGGGGGGAGAGACCCAGTACTTC. It is translated as CASSTDRGGETQYF.

The gene calls are TRBV2 and TRBJ2-1; no clear D. The V and J ends lost 8 bases and 3 bases respectively, with 14 bases between them. The CDR3 sequence is 14 residues long. In germline, CDR1 is SNHLY, CDR2 FYNNEI. CDR3 DNA: TGTGCCAGCGGGCGGTCACAGAGCTACAATGAGCAGTTCTTC. It yields the protein CASGRSQSYNEQFF.

This sequence joins TRBV15 and TRBJ2-1; a possible D gene is TRBD2 (6 bases). Looked up from germline, CDR1 is LNHNV and CDR2 is YYDKDF (reference sequence). There are 16 residues in the CDR3. V lost 0 bases and J lost 4, with 13 bases in between. The CDR3 spells CATSRDHGGRYNEQFF. CDR3 DNA sequence: TGTGCCACCAGCAGAGATCACGGGGGACGATACAATGAGCAGTTCTTC. Looking up the rest from reference TRBV15 and TRBJ2-1 gives the full variable domain: DAMVIQNPRYQVTQFGKPVTLSCSQTLNHNVMYWYQQKSSQAPKLLFHYYDKDFNNEADTPDNFQSRRPNTSFCFLDIRSPGLGDTAMYLCATSRDHGGRYNEQFFGPGTRLTVL.

A remark on this clone: An end of the junction differs from the germline gene, which may be a read error. This chain uses TRBV5-8 with TRBJ2-7; the match to TRBD1 covers 9 bases. The CDR3 spans 15 residues. Germline V gene sequence: CDR1 SGHTS, CDR2 YDEGEE. CDR3 bases: TGTGCCAGCAGCTTGGGGGGGACAGGGTCCTCCGAGCAGTACTTC. This gives the protein CASSLGGTGSSEQYF.

This chain joins TRBV7-2 and TRBJ2-3; maybe TRBD2 (6 bases). The CDR3 has 16 residues. The germline V gene encodes CDR1 SGHTA and CDR2 FQGNSA. The V end was cut by 2 bases, the J end by 0 bases, with 12 bases between. CDR3 in DNA: TGTGCCAGCAGCTTAAGAATGGGGGGTAGCACAGATACGCAGTATTTT. Residues: CASSLRMGGSTDTQYF.

This clone is a singleton in its sample. This rearrangement joins TRBV4-3 to TRBJ1-2; D not resolved. The germline V gene has CDR1 LGHNA and CDR2 YSLEER. The CDR3 covers 15 residues. V was clipped by 0 bases and J by 5 bases, with 13 bases between them. The CDR3 sequence: CASSQDLASVYGYTF. For the CDR3, the DNA is TGCGCCAGCAGCCAAGATCTGGCGTCCGTATATGGCTACACCTTC.

This chain connects TRBV2 to TRBJ1-5; D gene unclear. Deletions cut 5 bases from V and 6 bases from J, with 8 bases between. The germline V gene has CDR1 SNHLY and CDR2 FYNNEI. The CDR3 runs to 12 residues. The chain's CDR3 is CASSFTVQPQHF. The CDR3 DNA follows: TGTGCCAGCAGTTTCACTGTTCAGCCCCAGCATTTT.

The chain employs TRBV7-9 and TRBJ1-1; 10 nucleotides line up with TRBD1. CDR3 length: 15 residues. J was trimmed by 5 bases and V by 0 bases; bases with no gene match: 3. In germline, CDR1 is SEHNR, CDR2 FQNEAQ (reference sequence). CDR3 region: CASSLARTGGTEAFF. CDR3 DNA sequence: TGTGCCAGCAGCTTAGCGAGGACAGGGGGGACTGAAGCTTTCTTT. The entire variable domain, with the rest obtained from reference TRBV7-9 and TRBJ1-1, is as follows: DTGVSQNPRHKITKRGQNVTFRCDPISEHNRLYWYRQTLGQGPEFLTYFQNEAQLEKSRLLSDRFSAERPKGSFSTLEIQRTEQGDSAMYLCASSLARTGGTEAFFGQGTRLTVV.

The V and J genes are TRBV7-2 and TRBJ2-5; D is unclear. The CDR3 has 13 amino acids. V lost 0 bases and J 4 bases, leaving 6 bases between the germline ends. Germline lookup yields CDR1 SGHTA and CDR2 FQGNSA. The CDR3 reads CASSLAKGETQYF. The CDR3 DNA reads as TGTGCCAGCAGCTTAGCGAAGGGAGAGACCCAGTACTTC.

This sequence joins TRBV4-3 and TRBJ1-1; D unclear. Looked up from germline, CDR1 is LGHNA and CDR2 is YSLEER. The CDR3 is 15 amino acids. V lost 1 base, J lost 0 bases, and 9 bases lay in between. CDR3 nucleotide sequence: TGCGCCAGCAGCCAAGGTCACACAATGAACACTGAAGCTTTCTTT. Amino acid sequence: CASSQGHTMNTEAFF.